This is a list of T cell receptor beta chains from one sample in a study of vaccination and CD4 T cells after COVID-19. TCRdb ran MiXCR on the PCR reads and lists one entry per CDR3 protein. The sample holds approximately 29,000 distinct CDR3 sequences, roughly 50% seen once. Sequencing was performed on CD4+ T cells from blood, taken about 7 months after SARS-CoV-2 vaccination. These receptors were obtained from a human donor who had recovered from COVID-19. Both conserved end residues are part of each CDR3. The order of the fields is J gene, D gene, clone size, V gene, CDR3 DNA, CDR3 protein. D genes are given only for firm matches. A clone size is listed for some rows: how often the clone was seen (once, few, many), or a class if it is expanded.

>TRBJ2-5|TRBD2|few|TRBV20-1
TGTAGTAGCGGGAGGTCACGTCAGGGGACCCAGTACTTC
CSSGRSRQGTQYF
>TRBJ2-1|.|.|TRBV2
TGTGCCAGCATACAGTACAATGAGCAGTTCTTC
CASIQYNEQFF
>TRBJ1-5|.|few|TRBV7-2
TGTGCCAGCAGCCGGGACCACAATCAGCCCCAGCATTTT
CASSRDHNQPQHF
>TRBJ2-3|.|few|TRBV7-3
TGTGCCAGCAGTACGGGAGCAGATACGCAGTATTTT
CASSTGADTQYF
>TRBJ2-2|.|.|TRBV6-5
TGTGCCAGCAGTTACGGGGAGTACACCGGGGAGCTGTTTTTT
CASSYGEYTGELFF
>TRBJ2-2|TRBD2|.|TRBV24-1
TGTGCCACCAGCGTTAGCGGGAGTCCGGGGAGTGGCGGGGAGCTGTTTTTT
CATSVSGSPGSGGELFF
>TRBJ2-3|.|.|TRBV6-2/TRBV6-3
TGTGCCAGCAGTACCGCCCCGGACAGAGCAGATACGCAGTATTTT
CASSTAPDRADTQYF
>TRBJ2-5|.|.|TRBV20-1
TGCAGTGCTAGGGGGCTAGCGTGGTACCAAGAGACCCAGTACTTC
CSARGLAWYQETQYF
>TRBJ1-1|.|.|TRBV18
TGTGCCAGCTCACCCCGGGGGGATGGCTGGAACACTGAAGCTTTCTTT
CASSPRGDGWNTEAFF
>TRBJ2-3|TRBD2|.|TRBV6-1
TGTGCCAGCAGGCGGGAGCGGGAGGCCAGGGATACGCAGTATTTT
CASRREREARDTQYF
>TRBJ2-3|.|.|TRBV20-1
TGCAGTGCTAGAGCGGGAGCAGATACGCAGTATTTT
CSARAGADTQYF
>TRBJ1-6|.|few|TRBV27
TGTGCCAGCAGTTGGAGGAGCTCCTATAATTCACCCCTCCACTTT
CASSWRSSYNSPLHF
>TRBJ2-7|.|.|TRBV14
TGTGCCAGCAGCCGAGGACCGACCGGCTACGAGCAGTACTTC
CASSRGPTGYEQYF
>TRBJ2-5|TRBD2|.|TRBV6-5
TGTGCCAGCAGTTACCAACTAGCGACGCGGGAGACCCAGTACTTC
CASSYQLATRETQYF